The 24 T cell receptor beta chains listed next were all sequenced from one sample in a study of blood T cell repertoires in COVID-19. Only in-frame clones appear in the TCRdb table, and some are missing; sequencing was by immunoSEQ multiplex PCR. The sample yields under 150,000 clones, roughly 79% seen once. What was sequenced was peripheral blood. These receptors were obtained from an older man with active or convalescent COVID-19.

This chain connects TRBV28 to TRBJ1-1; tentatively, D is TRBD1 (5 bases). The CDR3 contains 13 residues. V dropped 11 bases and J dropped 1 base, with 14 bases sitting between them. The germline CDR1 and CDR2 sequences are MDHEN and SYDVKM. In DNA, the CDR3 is TGTGCCCACGGGCGGGGCCGGAACACTGAAGCTTTCTTT. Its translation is CAHGRGRNTEAFF. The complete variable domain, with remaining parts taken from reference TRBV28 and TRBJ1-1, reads DVKVTQSSRYLVKRTGEKVFLECVQDMDHENMFWYRQDPGLGLRLIYFSYDVKMKEKGDIPEGYSVSREKKERFSLILESASTNQTSMYLCAHGRGRNTEAFFGQGTRLTVV.

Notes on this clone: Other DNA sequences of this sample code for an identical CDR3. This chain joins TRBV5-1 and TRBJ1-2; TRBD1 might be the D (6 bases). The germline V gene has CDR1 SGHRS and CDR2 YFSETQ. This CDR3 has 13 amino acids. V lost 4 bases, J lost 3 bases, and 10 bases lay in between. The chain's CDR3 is CASSAQGDYGYTF. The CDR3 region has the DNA TGCGCCAGCAGCGCACAGGGTGACTATGGCTACACCTTC. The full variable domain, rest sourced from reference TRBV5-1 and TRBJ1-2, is KAGVTQTPRYLIKTRGQQVTLSCSPISGHRSVSWYQQTPGQGLQFLFEYFSETQRNKGNFPGRFSGRQFSNSRSEMNVSTLELGDSALYLCASSAQGDYGYTFGSGTRLTVV.

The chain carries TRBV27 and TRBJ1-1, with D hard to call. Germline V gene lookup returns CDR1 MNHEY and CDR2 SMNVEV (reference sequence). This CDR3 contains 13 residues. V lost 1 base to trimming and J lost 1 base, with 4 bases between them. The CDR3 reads CASSLWANTEAFF. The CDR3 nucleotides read TGTGCCAGCAGTTTATGGGCGAACACTGAAGCTTTCTTT.

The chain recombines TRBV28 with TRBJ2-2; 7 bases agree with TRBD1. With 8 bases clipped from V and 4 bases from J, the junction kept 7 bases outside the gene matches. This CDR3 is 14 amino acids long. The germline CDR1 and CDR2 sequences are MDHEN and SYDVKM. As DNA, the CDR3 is TGTGCCAGCGGACGACAGGGTGGCACCGGGGAGCTGTTTTTT. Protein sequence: CASGRQGGTGELFF.

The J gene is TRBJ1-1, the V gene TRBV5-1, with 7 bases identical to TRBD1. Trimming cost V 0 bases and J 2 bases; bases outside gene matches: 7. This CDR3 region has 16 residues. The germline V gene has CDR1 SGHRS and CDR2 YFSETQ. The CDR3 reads CASSLGDRAVNTEAFF. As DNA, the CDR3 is TGCGCCAGCAGCTTGGGCGACAGGGCTGTCAACACTGAAGCTTTCTTT. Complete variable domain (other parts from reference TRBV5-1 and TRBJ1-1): KAGVTQTPRYLIKTRGQQVTLSCSPISGHRSVSWYQQTPGQGLQFLFEYFSETQRNKGNFPGRFSGRQFSNSRSEMNVSTLELGDSALYLCASSLGDRAVNTEAFFGQGTRLTVV.

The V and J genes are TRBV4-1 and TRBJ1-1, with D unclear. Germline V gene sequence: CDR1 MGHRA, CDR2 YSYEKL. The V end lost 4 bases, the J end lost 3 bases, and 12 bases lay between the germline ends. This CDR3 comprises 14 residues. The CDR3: CASSLAPRDTEAFF. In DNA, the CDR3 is TGCGCCAGCAGCCTTGCGCCGCGGGACACTGAAGCTTTCTTT.

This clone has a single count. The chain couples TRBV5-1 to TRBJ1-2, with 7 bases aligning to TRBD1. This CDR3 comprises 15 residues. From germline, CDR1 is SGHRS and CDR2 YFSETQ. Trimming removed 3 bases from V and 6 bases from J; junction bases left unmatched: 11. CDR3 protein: CASSWGQRPQDGYTF. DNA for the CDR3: TGCGCCAGCAGCTGGGGACAGAGACCACAGGATGGCTACACCTTC. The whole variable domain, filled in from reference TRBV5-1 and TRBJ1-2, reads KAGVTQTPRYLIKTRGQQVTLSCSPISGHRSVSWYQQTPGQGLQFLFEYFSETQRNKGNFPGRFSGRQFSNSRSEMNVSTLELGDSALYLCASSWGQRPQDGYTFGSGTRLTVV.

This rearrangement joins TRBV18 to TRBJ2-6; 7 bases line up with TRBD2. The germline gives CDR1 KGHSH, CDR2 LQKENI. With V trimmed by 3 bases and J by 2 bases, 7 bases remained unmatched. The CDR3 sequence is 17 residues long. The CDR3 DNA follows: TGTGCCAGCTCACCGGTAGGAGCGGGGACTGGGGCCAACGTCCTGACTTTC. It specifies CASSPVGAGTGANVLTF.

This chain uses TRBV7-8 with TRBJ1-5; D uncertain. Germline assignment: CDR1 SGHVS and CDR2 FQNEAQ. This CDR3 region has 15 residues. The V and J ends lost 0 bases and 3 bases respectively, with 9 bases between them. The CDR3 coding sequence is TGTGCCAGCAGCTTAGCGTCGGGTTTCAATCAGCCCCAGCATTTT. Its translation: CASSLASGFNQPQHF.

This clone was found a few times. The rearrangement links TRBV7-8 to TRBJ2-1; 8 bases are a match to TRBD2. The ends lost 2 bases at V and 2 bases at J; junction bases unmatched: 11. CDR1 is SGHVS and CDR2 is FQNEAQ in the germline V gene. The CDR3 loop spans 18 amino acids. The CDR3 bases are TGTGCCAGCAGCTTACTTCCACCCCGACTAGCGACCTACAATGAGCAGTTCTTC. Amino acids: CASSLLPPRLATYNEQFF.

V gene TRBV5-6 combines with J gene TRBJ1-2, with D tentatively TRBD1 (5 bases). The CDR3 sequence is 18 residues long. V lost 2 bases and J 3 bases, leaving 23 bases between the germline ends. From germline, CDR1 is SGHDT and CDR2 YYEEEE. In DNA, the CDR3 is TGTGCCAGCAGCTTTAGGACTAGCGGGACCTCGAAGGACTATGGCTACACCTTC. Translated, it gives CASSFRTSGTSKDYGYTF.

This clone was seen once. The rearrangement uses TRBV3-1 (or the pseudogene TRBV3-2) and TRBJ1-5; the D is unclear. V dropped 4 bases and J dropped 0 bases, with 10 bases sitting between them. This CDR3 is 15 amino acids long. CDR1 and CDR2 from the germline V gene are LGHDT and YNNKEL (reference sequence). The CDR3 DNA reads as TGTGCCAGCAGCCTCGGAGGGAATAGCAATCAGCCCCAGCATTTT. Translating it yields CASSLGGNSNQPQHF.

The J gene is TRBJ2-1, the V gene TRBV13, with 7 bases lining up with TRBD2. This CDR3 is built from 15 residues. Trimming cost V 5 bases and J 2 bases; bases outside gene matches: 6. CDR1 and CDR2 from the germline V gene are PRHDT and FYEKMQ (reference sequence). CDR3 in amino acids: CASSPSGGAYNEQFF. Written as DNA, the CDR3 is TGTGCCAGCAGCCCTAGCGGAGGTGCCTACAATGAGCAGTTCTTC.

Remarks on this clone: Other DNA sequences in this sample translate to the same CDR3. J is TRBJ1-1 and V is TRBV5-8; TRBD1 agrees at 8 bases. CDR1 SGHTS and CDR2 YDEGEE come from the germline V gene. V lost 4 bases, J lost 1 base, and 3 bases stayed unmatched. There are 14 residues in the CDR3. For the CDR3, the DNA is TGTGCCAGCAGCAGAGGGACAGGGAACACTGAAGCTTTCTTT. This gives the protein CASSRGTGNTEAFF.

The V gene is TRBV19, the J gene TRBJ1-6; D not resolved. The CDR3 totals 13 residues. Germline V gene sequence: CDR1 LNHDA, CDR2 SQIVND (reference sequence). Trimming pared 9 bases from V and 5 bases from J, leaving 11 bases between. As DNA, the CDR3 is TGTGCCAGCTCGGTACAGAATAATTCACCCCTCCACTTT. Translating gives CASSVQNNSPLHF.

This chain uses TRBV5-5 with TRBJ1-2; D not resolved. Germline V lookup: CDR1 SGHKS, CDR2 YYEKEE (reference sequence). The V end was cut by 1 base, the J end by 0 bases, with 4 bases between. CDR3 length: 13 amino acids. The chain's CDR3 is CASSLSPNYGYTF. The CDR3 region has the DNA TGTGCCAGCAGCTTGTCTCCTAACTATGGCTACACCTTC.

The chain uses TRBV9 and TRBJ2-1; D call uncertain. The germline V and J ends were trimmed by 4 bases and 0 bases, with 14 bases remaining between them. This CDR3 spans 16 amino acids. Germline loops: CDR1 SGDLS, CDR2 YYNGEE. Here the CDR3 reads CASSPTEPNSYNEQFF. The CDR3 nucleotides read TGTGCCAGCAGCCCGACGGAGCCTAACTCCTACAATGAGCAGTTCTTC.

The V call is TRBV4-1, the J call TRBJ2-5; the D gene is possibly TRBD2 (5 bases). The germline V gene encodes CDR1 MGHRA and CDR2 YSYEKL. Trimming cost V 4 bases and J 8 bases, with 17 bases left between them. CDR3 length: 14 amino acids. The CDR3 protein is CASSPPGTQITQYF. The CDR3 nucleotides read TGCGCCAGCAGCCCACCGGGAACACAAATCACCCAGTACTTC.

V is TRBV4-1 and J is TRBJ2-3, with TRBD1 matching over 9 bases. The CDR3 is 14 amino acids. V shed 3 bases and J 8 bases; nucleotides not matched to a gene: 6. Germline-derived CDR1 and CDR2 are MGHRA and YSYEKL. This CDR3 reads CASSQPGQGGTQYF. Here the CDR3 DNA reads TGCGCCAGCAGCCAGCCGGGACAGGGTGGTACGCAGTATTTT.

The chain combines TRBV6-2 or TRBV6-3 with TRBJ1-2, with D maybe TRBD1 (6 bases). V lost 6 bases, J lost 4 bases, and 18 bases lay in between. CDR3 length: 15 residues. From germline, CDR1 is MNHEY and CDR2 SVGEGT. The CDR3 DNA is TGTGCCAGCAGCCACCAGGGGCCGCTTGGCTATGGCTACACCTTC. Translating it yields CASSHQGPLGYGYTF.

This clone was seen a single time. The CDR3 bases are TGTGCCAGCAGTTACTCCGACAGGTACAATCAGCCCCAGCATTTT. This encodes CASSYSDRYNQPQHF. The chain employs TRBV6-2 or TRBV6-3 and TRBJ1-5; a possible D gene is TRBD1 (6 bases). This CDR3 spans 15 amino acids. Germline loops: CDR1 MNHEY, CDR2 SVGEGT. Trimming cost V 0 bases and J 3 bases, with 9 bases left between them.

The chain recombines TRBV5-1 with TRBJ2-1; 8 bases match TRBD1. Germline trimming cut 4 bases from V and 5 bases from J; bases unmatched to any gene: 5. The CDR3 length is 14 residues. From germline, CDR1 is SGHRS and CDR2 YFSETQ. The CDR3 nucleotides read TGCGCCAGCAGCATACGGACAGGGAACAATGAGCAGTTCTTC. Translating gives CASSIRTGNNEQFF.

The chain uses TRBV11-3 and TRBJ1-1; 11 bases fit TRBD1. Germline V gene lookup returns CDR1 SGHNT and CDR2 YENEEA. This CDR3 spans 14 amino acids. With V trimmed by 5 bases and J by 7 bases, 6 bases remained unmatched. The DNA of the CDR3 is TGTGCCAGCAGCAGAGGACAGGGGGCAGGTGAAGCTTTCTTT. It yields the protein CASSRGQGAGEAFF.

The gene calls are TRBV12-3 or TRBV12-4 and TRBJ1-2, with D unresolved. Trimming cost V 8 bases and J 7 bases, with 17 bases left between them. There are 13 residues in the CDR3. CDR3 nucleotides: TGTGCCAGCGATTCGTCGGCAGAGCGTGGCTACACCTTC. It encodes CASDSSAERGYTF.